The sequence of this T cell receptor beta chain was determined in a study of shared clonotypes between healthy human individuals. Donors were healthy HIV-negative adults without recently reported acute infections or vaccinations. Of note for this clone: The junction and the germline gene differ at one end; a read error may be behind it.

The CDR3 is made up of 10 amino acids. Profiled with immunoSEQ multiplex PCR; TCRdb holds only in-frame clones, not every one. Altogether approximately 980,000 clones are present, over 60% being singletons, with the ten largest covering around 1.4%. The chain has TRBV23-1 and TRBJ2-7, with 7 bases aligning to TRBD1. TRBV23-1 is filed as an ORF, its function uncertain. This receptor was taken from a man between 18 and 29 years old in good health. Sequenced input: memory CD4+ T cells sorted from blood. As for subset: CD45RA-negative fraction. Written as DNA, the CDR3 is TGCGCCAGCCCCCGAGGACAGGTTATCTTC. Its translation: CASPRGQVIF.